This paragraph reports one T cell receptor beta chain. The sample originates from a study of blood T cell repertoires in COVID-19. Using immunoSEQ multiplex PCR, the repertoire was profiled, and TCRdb retains in-frame clones only, with some absent. The sample shows 200,000 or so clones, around 90% of them seen only once. Between the trimmed V and J ends, which lost 5 bases and 3 bases, there was a span of 14 bases. Germline values: CDR1 LNHDA, CDR2 SQIVND (reference sequence). This CDR3 has 14 amino acids. The receptor's source is a man between 60 and 75 years old who had recovered from COVID-19. Input material: peripheral blood. V is TRBV19 and J is TRBJ2-7; perhaps TRBD2 as D (6 bases). The CDR3 DNA follows: TGTGCCAGTAGTGCAACCGGGAGCCGCTACGAGCAGTACTTC. It specifies CASSATGSRYEQYF.